This TCR beta chain was retrieved from a study of beta chain features in type 1 diabetes. The study, taken as a whole, reports: Patients with type 1 diabetes carried fewer insertions and had more deletions at their VDJ junctions. Sampled from patients, naive, central memory and Treg TCRB repertoires appeared more similar than those sampled from healthy donors. It was not settled here whether HLA type affects TCRB rearrangement. Shorter TCRB CDR3s, moderately but significantly so, marked every one of the four CD4+ subsets in Type 1 diabetes patients.

This clone appeared a few times. The antigen is undetermined. Every bit of the isolated RNA underwent reverse transcription, so sequencing read expressed TCRB transcripts. Naive, central memory and regulatory T cell samples averaged around 4 million immunoSEQ reads each. Some clones are missing from TCRdb's copy, which holds only in-frame ones; the method was immunoSEQ multiplex PCR. The repertoire holds roughly 150,000 clones, with 9% as singletons. The source material was central memory CD4+ T cells from blood. The sequence derives from a woman in her twenties or thirties with type 1 diabetes.

The CDR3 nucleotides are TGCGCCAGCAGCTTCATGGGGACTAGCGGGACAGATGAGCAGTTCTTC. Its translation: CASSFMGTSGTDEQFF. The gene calls are TRBV5-1 and TRBJ2-1; 13 bases fit TRBD2. The CDR3 sequence is 16 residues long. J gave up 8 bases and V 2 bases, and 7 bases lay outside the gene matches. The V gene's germline CDR1 is SGHRS and CDR2 YFSETQ.